A selection of T cell receptor beta chains follows, all from one sample in a study of blood T cell repertoires in COVID-19. Repertoires were generated with immunoSEQ multiplex PCR, while TCRdb's copy carries only in-frame clones and drops some. The sample holds about 170,000 clones, approximately 90% seen once. Sequenced material: peripheral blood. The receptors were gathered from a woman in her forties or fifties with acute or convalescent COVID-19. Each CDR3 is given with its conserved first and last residue. A D gene is named only where the DNA matches it firmly. Only some rows state a clone size, as once, few, many or a class for expanded clones.

j_call v_call d_call clone_size cdr3_length cdr3_nt cdr3_aa
TRBJ2-2 TRBV3-1/TRBV3-2 TRBD1 - 16 TGTGCCAGCAGCCATGAGGGACAGGGGAACACCGGGGAGCTGTTTTTT CASSHEGQGNTGELFF
TRBJ2-2 TRBV28 - once 15 TGTGCCAGCATTACGCCGGGTACGAGCACCGGGGAGCTGTTTTTT CASITPGTSTGELFF
TRBJ1-4 TRBV10-1 - - 15 TGCGCCAGCAGTGAGGGGCAGGCCCAAGGTGAAAAACTGTTTTTT CASSEGQAQGEKLFF
TRBJ1-6 TRBV9 - - 16 TGTGCCAGCAGCTTCTTTTCTGGAGGCCATAATTCACCCCTCCACTTT CASSFFSGGHNSPLHF
TRBJ2-7 TRBV18 TRBD1 - 15 TGTGCCAGCTCAACCGGACAGGGGGCTCCCTTCGAGCAGTACTTC CASSTGQGAPFEQYF
TRBJ1-2 TRBV18 TRBD1 - 15 TGTGCCAGCTCTCTGGGACAGGGCATACAGGGTGGCTACACCTTC CASSLGQGIQGGYTF
TRBJ2-1 TRBV9 TRBD2 - 17 TGTGCCAGCAGCGTAGGAAGCGAGCGGGGGGCGTACAATGAGCAGTTCTTC CASSVGSERGAYNEQFF
TRBJ2-3 TRBV19 - - 13 TGTGCCAGTAGCCACAGGGTCCAAGATACGCAGTATTTT CASSHRVQDTQYF
TRBJ2-1 TRBV4-3 TRBD2 - 17 TGCGCCAGCAGCCAAGCCCTAGCGGGAGCACAGGACAATGAGCAGTTCTTC CASSQALAGAQDNEQFF
TRBJ1-3 TRBV4-1 - - 14 TGCGCCAGCAGCCAAGCGGGGACTTTCAACACCATATATTTT CASSQAGTFNTIYF
TRBJ2-1 TRBV27 - - 15 TGTGCCAGCAGTTTAGGGACAAACTCCTACAATGAGCAGTTCTTC CASSLGTNSYNEQFF
TRBJ2-2 TRBV9 - - 12 TGTGCCAGCAGCCGAGGCACCGGGGAGCTGTTTTTT CASSRGTGELFF
TRBJ1-2 TRBV24-1 TRBD1 - 13 TGTGCCACCAGGGACAGGGGGAACTATGGCTACACCTTC CATRDRGNYGYTF
TRBJ2-5 TRBV6-5 - - 14 TGTGCCAGCAGCGATCCAACAGGGTTGGAGACCCAGTACTTC CASSDPTGLETQYF
TRBJ1-1 TRBV15 - - 13 TGTGCCACCAGCTCCCCGGGGGACACTGAAGCTTTCTTT CATSSPGDTEAFF
TRBJ1-5 TRBV2 - - 15 TGTGCCAGCAGTGAAGGAGTTGCGGGCAATCAGCCCCAGCATTTT CASSEGVAGNQPQHF
TRBJ1-2 TRBV12-3/TRBV12-4 - - 13 TGTGCCAGCAGTTTAACGGGGTGGGATGGCTACACCTTC CASSLTGWDGYTF
TRBJ1-1 TRBV7-2 - - 15 TGTGCCAGCAGCTTAGTATTTTCTGGGGCGACTGAAGCTTTCTTT CASSLVFSGATEAFF
TRBJ2-1 TRBV18 TRBD2 - 16 TGTGCCAGCTCACCTCTGGCGGGAGAGTCTTACAATGAGCAGTTCTTC CASSPLAGESYNEQFF
TRBJ2-3 TRBV21-1 - - 14 TGTGCCAGCAGCAAAGCGCTAGCCACAGATACGCAGTATTTT CASSKALATDTQYF
TRBJ2-7 TRBV21-1 - once 16 TGTGCCAGCAGCAAAAAAAAGGCGGGCGCCTGTCGCGAGCAGTACTTC CASSKKKAGACREQYF
TRBJ1-4 TRBV29-1 - few 14 TGCAGCGTCGGGTATGGCTATTCAAATGAAAAACTGTTTTTT CSVGYGYSNEKLFF
TRBJ1-4 TRBV4-1 TRBD1 once 18 TGCGCCAGCAGCCACACCAGGGGGAAATCTACAGTGAATGAAAAACTGTTTTTT CASSHTRGKSTVNEKLFF
TRBJ1-2 TRBV5-5 TRBD1 - 17 TGTGCCAGCAGCTTGGGGCCACAGGGGGCGCAGGGCTATGGCTACACCTTC CASSLGPQGAQGYGYTF
TRBJ2-5 TRBV3-1/TRBV3-2 TRBD2 - 16 TGTGCCAGCAGCCCCGGGAACGGGGGGATACAAGAGACCCAGTACTTC CASSPGNGGIQETQYF
TRBJ1-1 TRBV12-3/TRBV12-4 - - 12 TGTGCCAGCAGTCTGCAGGGTACTGAAGCTTTCTTT CASSLQGTEAFF
TRBJ1-2 TRBV7-8 - - 13 TGTGCCAGCAGCTTACTGGCAGGGCAAGGCTACACCTTC CASSLLAGQGYTF